The 31 T cell receptor beta chains below come from one sample, sequenced in a study of technical replicates of blood from a handful of donors. TCRdb keeps only in-frame clones here, not all; method: immunoSEQ multiplex PCR. The table shows around 100,000 clones, with about 95% occurring only once. Sequenced material: T cells isolated from PBMCs. These TCRs come from a human donor in good health.

The chain combines TRBV25-1 with TRBJ2-3; 8 positions match TRBD2. CDR3 length: 15 residues. Germline assignment: CDR1 MGHDK and CDR2 SYGVNS. The V and J ends lost 5 bases and 3 bases, in that order; junction bases with no gene match: 7. The CDR3 DNA reads as TGTGCCAGCAGTCCGAGCGGGGGCTTTACAGATACGCAGTATTTT. As protein: CASSPSGGFTDTQYF.

The J gene is TRBJ2-3, the V gene TRBV30; maybe TRBD2 (6 bases). V shed 4 bases and J shed 7 bases, with 18 bases lying between them. Germline CDR1 and CDR2: GTSNPN and SVGIG (reference sequence). The CDR3 has 14 residues. CDR3 bases: TGTGCCTGGATTCATACGGGAGAAAGAAATACGCAGTATTTT. Translation gives CAWIHTGERNTQYF.

The V call is TRBV15, the J call TRBJ2-4, with a tentative D call TRBD2 (5 bases). The CDR3 covers 13 residues. V lost 8 bases to trimming and J lost 1 base, with 9 bases between them. Germline V gives CDR1 LNHNV, CDR2 YYDKDF (reference sequence). Here the CDR3 DNA reads TGTGCCACCTCTGGGGAGGCCAAAAACATTCAGTACTTC. It yields the protein CATSGEAKNIQYF. Looking up the rest from reference TRBV15 and TRBJ2-4 gives the full variable domain: DAMVIQNPRYQVTQFGKPVTLSCSQTLNHNVMYWYQQKSSQAPKLLFHYYDKDFNNEADTPDNFQSRRPNTSFCFLDIRSPGLGDTAMYLCATSGEAKNIQYFGAGTRLSVL.

The rearrangement joins TRBV5-6 to TRBJ2-3, with TRBD2 identical over 7 bases. CDR1 and CDR2 (germline): SGHDT, YYEEEE. The CDR3 is 16 residues long. Trimming at V came to 1 base and at J to 0 bases, leaving 5 bases not matched to a gene. The DNA for the CDR3 is TGTGCCAGCAGCTTGATGGCGGGAGTGAGCACAGATACGCAGTATTTT. Its translation is CASSLMAGVSTDTQYF.

The V gene is TRBV28, the J gene TRBJ1-4, with D possibly matching TRBD1 (6 bases). The CDR3 loop spans 16 amino acids. Germline CDR1 is MDHEN and CDR2 is SYDVKM. The V end lost 5 bases, the J end lost 6 bases, and 19 bases lay between the germline ends. CDR3 in amino acids: CASSLYQTGFDEKLFF. The CDR3 region has the DNA TGTGCCAGCAGTCTGTACCAGACAGGATTCGATGAAAAACTGTTTTTT.

This sequence joins TRBV9 and TRBJ2-1; 7 nucleotides align to TRBD1. V was pared by 0 bases and J by 4 bases, with 4 bases of the junction left unmatched. This CDR3 is 15 amino acids long. The germline V gene encodes CDR1 SGDLS and CDR2 YYNGEE. The DNA of the CDR3 is TGTGCCAGCAGCGTAGAGGGACAGCCGTACAATGAGCAGTTCTTC. Translation: CASSVEGQPYNEQFF.

V and J are TRBV4-1 and TRBJ2-7, with 11 bases that match TRBD2. V shed 1 base and J 7 bases; nucleotides not matched to a gene: 6. Per germline, CDR1 MGHRA and CDR2 YSYEKL. CDR3 length: 15 residues. CDR3 nucleotide sequence: TGCGCCAGCAGCCAAGTACCTAGCGGGAGGAGGGAGCAGTACTTC. Protein sequence: CASSQVPSGRREQYF.

The J gene is TRBJ2-2, the V gene TRBV11-3; D perhaps matches TRBD1 (6 bases). CDR3 length equals 14 residues. Germline V gene sequence: CDR1 SGHNT, CDR2 YENEEA. Trimming left V 5 bases short and J 6 bases short, with 13 bases between. CDR3 in amino acids: CASSLSTGSGELFF. The CDR3 region has the DNA TGTGCCAGCAGCCTATCCACAGGGTCCGGGGAGCTGTTTTTT.

The chain employs TRBV7-9 and TRBJ2-3; D ambiguous. This CDR3 spans 13 amino acids. Germline V CDR1 and CDR2: SEHNR, FQNEAQ (reference sequence). The V end was cut by 5 bases, the J end by 6 bases, with 12 bases between. In nucleotides, the CDR3 is TGTGCCAGCAGCCCCAATACTCCGGATACGCAGTATTTT. Encoded protein: CASSPNTPDTQYF.

The J gene is TRBJ1-2, the V gene TRBV5-5; D unresolved. Trimming cost V 4 bases and J 7 bases, with 17 bases left between them. The length of the CDR3 is 14 residues. Germline CDR1 and CDR2: SGHKS and YYEKEE (reference sequence). CDR3 sequence (DNA): TGTGCCAGCAGCCGGCAGCGCAGAGTTTTTGGCTACACCTTC. This sequence encodes CASSRQRRVFGYTF. Complete variable domain (other parts from reference TRBV5-5 and TRBJ1-2): DAGVTQSPTHLIKTRGQQVTLRCSPISGHKSVSWYQQVLGQGPQFIFQYYEKEERGRGNFPDRFSARQFPNYSSELNVNALLLGDSALYLCASSRQRRVFGYTFGSGTRLTVV.

The genes are TRBV25-1 and TRBJ1-3, with 9 bases aligning to TRBD1. The germline gives CDR1 MGHDK, CDR2 SYGVNS. The CDR3 contains 15 residues. J gave up 2 bases and V 5 bases, and 4 bases lay outside the gene matches. The chain's CDR3 is CASSPGQGPGNTIYF. The DNA of the CDR3 is TGTGCCAGCAGTCCGGGACAGGGCCCTGGAAACACCATATATTTT.

CDR3 loop: CASKREKLAPETQYF. DNA for the CDR3: TGTGCCAGCAAGAGGGAAAAACTAGCCCCAGAGACCCAGTACTTC. The gene calls are TRBV2 and TRBJ2-5; D possibly corresponds to TRBD2 (6 bases). The CDR3 spans 15 residues. With 7 bases removed from V and 4 bases from J, the gap between germline ends came to 19 bases. Germline assignment: CDR1 SNHLY and CDR2 FYNNEI.

J is TRBJ2-1 and V is TRBV7-9; 8 bases map to TRBD2. Germline lookup yields CDR1 SEHNR and CDR2 FQNEAQ (reference sequence). The CDR3 loop spans 14 amino acids. Losses at the gene ends were 3 bases for V and 8 bases for J; bases not matched to a gene: 6. The CDR3 nucleotides read TGTGCCAGCAGCTTTGGCGGGAGGATGCATGAGCAGTTCTTC. It translates to CASSFGGRMHEQFF.

J is TRBJ2-7 and V is TRBV9; a weak D match, TRBD2 (5 bases). This CDR3 comprises 15 residues. CDR1 is SGDLS, CDR2 YYNGEE, per germline. V was cut by 0 bases and J by 1 base, with 11 bases left in between. This CDR3 reads CASSVGSSVSYEQYF. The DNA of the CDR3 is TGTGCCAGCAGCGTAGGTAGTAGCGTTTCCTACGAGCAGTACTTC. Complete variable domain (other parts from reference TRBV9 and TRBJ2-7): DSGVTQTPKHLITATGQRVTLRCSPRSGDLSVYWYQQSLDQGLQFLIQYYNGEERAKGNILERFSAQQFPDLHSELNLSSLELGDSALYFCASSVGSSVSYEQYFGPGTRLTVT.

This clone appeared a single time. The chain carries TRBV9 and TRBJ2-1; 9 bases fit TRBD1. The CDR3 runs to 16 residues. V shed 2 bases, J shed 2 bases, and the junction held 5 bases outside the gene matches. Germline V CDR1 and CDR2: SGDLS, YYNGEE. The chain's CDR3 is CASSVSGTGTYNEQFF. The CDR3 bases are TGTGCCAGCAGCGTCTCCGGGACAGGGACCTACAATGAGCAGTTCTTC.

The genes are TRBV7-9 and TRBJ2-1; 10 nucleotides agree with TRBD1. V lost 5 bases to trimming and J lost 6 bases; unmatched junction nucleotides: 4. Germline-derived CDR1 and CDR2 are SEHNR and FQNEAQ (reference sequence). The CDR3 has 14 residues. The CDR3 region has the DNA TGTGCCAGCAGCCGAGGGACAGGGGTCAATGAGCAGTTCTTC. Translating gives CASSRGTGVNEQFF.

This clone was seen only once. V usage is TRBV2 and J usage is TRBJ2-5; 7 bases agree with TRBD2. With V trimmed by 10 bases and J by 4 bases, 3 bases remained unmatched. Germline CDR1 is SNHLY and CDR2 is FYNNEI. There are 11 residues in the CDR3. CDR3 loop: CATTSAETQYF. The DNA for the CDR3 is TGTGCCACAACTAGCGCAGAGACCCAGTACTTC.

The chain carries TRBV19 and TRBJ2-7; possibly TRBD1 for D (6 bases). Trimming removed 6 bases from V and 3 bases from J, with 18 bases in between. The CDR3 loop spans 15 amino acids. CDR1 and CDR2 (germline): LNHDA, SQIVND (reference sequence). The CDR3 loop reads CASSGETGLNYEQYF. The CDR3 region has the DNA TGTGCCAGTAGCGGGGAGACAGGCCTCAACTACGAGCAGTACTTC.

The V gene is TRBV6-1, the J gene TRBJ2-1; possible D gene TRBD2, 7 bases. CDR3 length: 14 amino acids. Per the germline V gene, CDR1 is MNHNS and CDR2 is SASEGT. With 7 bases removed from V and 4 bases from J, the gap between germline ends came to 14 bases. The CDR3 sequence: CASNRGAAYNEQFF. The CDR3 DNA reads as TGTGCCAGCAACCGGGGGGCCGCTTACAATGAGCAGTTCTTC.

This clone was seen just once. This chain joins TRBV6-5 and TRBJ1-4; 9 positions match TRBD1. The CDR3 contains 13 residues. Trimming removed 7 bases from V and 5 bases from J; junction bases left unmatched: 2. Germline V gene data show CDR1 as MNHEY and CDR2 as SVGAGI. CDR3 DNA: TGTGCCAGCACGACAGGGGGGAATGAAAAACTGTTTTTT. As protein: CASTTGGNEKLFF.

V and J are TRBV27 and TRBJ2-5; weak D call: TRBD2 (7 bases). Germline V gene sequence: CDR1 MNHEY, CDR2 SMNVEV (reference sequence). V dropped 3 bases and J dropped 5 bases, with 16 bases sitting between them. The CDR3 sequence is 15 residues long. The CDR3 region is CASSFRTEGGETQYF. The CDR3 DNA reads as TGTGCCAGCAGTTTTCGGACAGAGGGGGGGGAGACCCAGTACTTC.

Note on this clone: The same CDR3 arises from other DNA sequences in this sample as well. The V and J genes are TRBV6-5 and TRBJ2-7, with a possible D match to TRBD2 (5 bases). CDR1 and CDR2 (germline): MNHEY, SVGAGI. The V end lost 6 bases, the J end lost 1 base, and 10 bases lay between the germline ends. The CDR3 consists of 13 residues. The CDR3 here is CASSPGLSYEQYF. CDR3 bases: TGTGCCAGCAGCCCGGGATTATCCTACGAGCAGTACTTC.

This chain connects TRBV7-8 to TRBJ2-2, with 13 bases matching TRBD2. J gave up 4 bases and V 3 bases, and 2 bases lay outside the gene matches. CDR1 SGHVS and CDR2 FQNEAQ come from the germline V gene. The CDR3 contains 16 residues. The CDR3: CASSLTSGRSTGELFF. In nucleotides, the CDR3 is TGTGCCAGCAGCTTGACTAGCGGGAGGTCCACCGGGGAGCTGTTTTTT.

V gene TRBV7-9 combines with J gene TRBJ1-1; D unclear. This CDR3 is built from 14 residues. V dropped 5 bases and J dropped 0 bases, with 10 bases sitting between them. Germline V gene data show CDR1 as SEHNR and CDR2 as FQNEAQ (reference sequence). This CDR3 is CASSNARMNTEAFF. The DNA of the CDR3 is TGTGCCAGCAGCAATGCGAGAATGAACACTGAAGCTTTCTTT.

V usage is TRBV30 and J usage is TRBJ1-1; 8 positions match TRBD1. V shed 7 bases and J 4 bases; nucleotides not matched to a gene: 5. The CDR3 is 12 residues long. Germline values: CDR1 GTSNPN, CDR2 SVGIG (reference sequence). The CDR3, as DNA: TGTGCCTTGACAGGGGCAGGCACTGAAGCTTTCTTT. This gives the protein CALTGAGTEAFF.

CDR3 region: CASSLEGGRVPYEQYF. CDR3 sequence (DNA): TGTGCCAGCAGTTTGGAAGGCGGGAGGGTTCCCTACGAGCAGTACTTC. The rearrangement joins TRBV27 to TRBJ2-7; TRBD2 agrees at 9 bases. J was trimmed by 2 bases and V by 3 bases; bases with no gene match: 8. CDR3 length: 16 residues. CDR1 is MNHEY, CDR2 SMNVEV, per germline (reference sequence).

This clone was detected only a few times. The rearrangement joins TRBV28 to TRBJ1-1, with D perhaps matching TRBD1 (6 bases). Germline V gene data show CDR1 as MDHEN and CDR2 as SYDVKM. Deletions cut 6 bases from V and 1 base from J, with 12 bases between. The CDR3 contains 14 residues. The CDR3 is CASSNRGQNTEAFF. The CDR3 region has the DNA TGTGCCAGCAGCAATAGGGGACAGAACACTGAAGCTTTCTTT.

V and J are TRBV7-9 and TRBJ1-4; tentative D call: TRBD1 (6 bases). This CDR3 spans 15 amino acids. In germline, CDR1 is SEHNR, CDR2 FQNEAQ (reference sequence). The V gene lost 5 bases and the J gene lost 6 bases, with 16 bases spanning the gap. This CDR3 reads CASSPTQDSYEKLFF. The CDR3 nucleotides are TGTGCCAGCAGCCCCACGCAGGACAGTTATGAAAAACTGTTTTTT.

This chain joins TRBV25-1 and TRBJ2-1; TRBD2 matches 16 bases. J was trimmed by 12 bases and V by 5 bases; bases with no gene match: 10. The CDR3 totals 16 residues. CDR1 and CDR2 from the germline V gene are MGHDK and SYGVNS. CDR3 sequence (DNA): TGTGCCAGCAGTAAATCCGGGACTAGCGGGAGGGCCGGGCAGTTCTTC. Translating gives CASSKSGTSGRAGQFF.

This clone was detected once. The chain employs TRBV2 and TRBJ2-7, with D tentatively TRBD1 (5 bases). The germline V gene has CDR1 SNHLY and CDR2 FYNNEI. V gave up 6 bases and J gave up 3 bases, with 9 bases separating them. The CDR3 is 12 residues long. The CDR3 sequence is CASRQDSYEQYF. CDR3 nucleotides: TGTGCCAGCAGACAAGACAGCTACGAGCAGTACTTC.

The chain joins TRBV6-1 to TRBJ2-7; D unresolved. Germline lookup yields CDR1 MNHNS and CDR2 SASEGT. The CDR3 runs 13 residues. CDR3 nucleotide sequence: TGTGCCAGCAGTGAAAATGGGTTCGGACCAAAGGAGGTC. This encodes CASSENGFGPKEV.